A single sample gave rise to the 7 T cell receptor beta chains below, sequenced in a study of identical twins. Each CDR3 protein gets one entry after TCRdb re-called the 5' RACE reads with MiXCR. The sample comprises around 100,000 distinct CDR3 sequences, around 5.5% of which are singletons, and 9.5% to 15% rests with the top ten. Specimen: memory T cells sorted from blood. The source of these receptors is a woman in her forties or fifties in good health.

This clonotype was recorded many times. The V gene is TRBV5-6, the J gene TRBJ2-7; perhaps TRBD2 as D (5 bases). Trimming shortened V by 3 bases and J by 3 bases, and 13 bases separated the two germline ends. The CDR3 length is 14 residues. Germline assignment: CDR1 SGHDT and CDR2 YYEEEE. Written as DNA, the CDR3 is TGTGCCAGCAGCTACGGAGGAATCAGCTACGAGCAGTACTTC. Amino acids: CASSYGGISYEQYF. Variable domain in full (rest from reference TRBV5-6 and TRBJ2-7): DAGVTQSPTHLIKTRGQQVTLRCSPKSGHDTVSWYQQALGQGPQFIFQYYEEEERQRGNFPDRFSGHQFPNYSSELNVNALLLGDSALYLCASSYGGISYEQYFGPGTRLTVT.

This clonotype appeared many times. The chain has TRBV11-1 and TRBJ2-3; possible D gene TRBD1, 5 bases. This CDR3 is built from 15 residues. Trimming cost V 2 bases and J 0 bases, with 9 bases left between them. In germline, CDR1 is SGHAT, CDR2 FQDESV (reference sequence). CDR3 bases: TGTGCCAGCAGCTTATATCGACAGAGCACAGATACGCAGTATTTT. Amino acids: CASSLYRQSTDTQYF.

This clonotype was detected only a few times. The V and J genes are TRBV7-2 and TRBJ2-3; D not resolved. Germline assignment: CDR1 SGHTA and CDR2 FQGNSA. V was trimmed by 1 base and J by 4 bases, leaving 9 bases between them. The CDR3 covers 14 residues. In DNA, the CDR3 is TGTGCCAGCAGCTTAGGGAGCCTCGCAGATACGCAGTATTTT. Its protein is CASSLGSLADTQYF.

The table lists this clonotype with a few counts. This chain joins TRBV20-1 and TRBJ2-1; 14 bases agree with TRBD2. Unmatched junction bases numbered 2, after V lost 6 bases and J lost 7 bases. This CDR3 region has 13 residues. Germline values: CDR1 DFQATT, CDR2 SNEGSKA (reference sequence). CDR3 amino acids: CSAGTSGRNEQFF. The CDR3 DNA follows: TGCAGTGCAGGGACTAGCGGGAGAAATGAGCAGTTCTTC.

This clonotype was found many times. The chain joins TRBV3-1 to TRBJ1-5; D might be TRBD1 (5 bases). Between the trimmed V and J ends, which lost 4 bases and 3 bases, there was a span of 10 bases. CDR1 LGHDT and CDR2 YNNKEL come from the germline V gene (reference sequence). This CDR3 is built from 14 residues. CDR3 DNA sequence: TGTGCCAGCAGCCCCCTGACAGTCAATCAGCCCCAGCATTTT. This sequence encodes CASSPLTVNQPQHF.

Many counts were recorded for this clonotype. CDR3 DNA: TGTGCCAGCAGCTTGTATGGCCTAGCGGGGAACGAGCAGTACTTC. Translating it yields CASSLYGLAGNEQYF. The chain employs TRBV5-5 and TRBJ2-7, with 9 nucleotides matching TRBD2. The CDR3 extends over 15 amino acids. V shed 1 base, J shed 5 bases, and the junction held 7 bases outside the gene matches. The germline V gene has CDR1 SGHKS and CDR2 YYEKEE (reference sequence).

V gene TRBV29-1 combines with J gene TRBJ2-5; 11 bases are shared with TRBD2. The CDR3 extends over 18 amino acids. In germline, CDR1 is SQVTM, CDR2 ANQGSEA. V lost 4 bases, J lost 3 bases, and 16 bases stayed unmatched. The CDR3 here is CSVGDPIKTSGAEETQYF. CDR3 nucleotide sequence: TGCAGCGTTGGGGATCCAATAAAGACTAGCGGGGCAGAAGAGACCCAGTACTTC.